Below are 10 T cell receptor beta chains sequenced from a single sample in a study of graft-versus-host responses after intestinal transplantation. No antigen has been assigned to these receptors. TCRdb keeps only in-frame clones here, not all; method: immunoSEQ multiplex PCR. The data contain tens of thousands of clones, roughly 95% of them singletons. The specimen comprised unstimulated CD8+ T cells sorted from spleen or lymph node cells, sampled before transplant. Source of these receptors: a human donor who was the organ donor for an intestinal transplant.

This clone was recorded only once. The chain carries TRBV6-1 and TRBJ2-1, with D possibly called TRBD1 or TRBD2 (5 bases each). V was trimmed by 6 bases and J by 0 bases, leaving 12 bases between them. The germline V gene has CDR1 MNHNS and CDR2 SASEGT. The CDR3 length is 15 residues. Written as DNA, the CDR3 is TGTGCCAGCAGCCCGGGGACCTTCTCCTACAATGAGCAGTTCTTC. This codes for CASSPGTFSYNEQFF.

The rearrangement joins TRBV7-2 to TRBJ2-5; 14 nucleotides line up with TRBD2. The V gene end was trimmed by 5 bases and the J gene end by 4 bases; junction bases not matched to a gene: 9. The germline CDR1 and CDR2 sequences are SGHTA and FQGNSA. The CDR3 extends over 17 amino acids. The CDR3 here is CASSGTSGGLWRETQYF. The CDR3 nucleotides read TGTGCCAGCAGCGGGACTAGCGGGGGCCTATGGAGAGAGACCCAGTACTTC. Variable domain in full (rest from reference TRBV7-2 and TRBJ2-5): GAGVSQSPSNKVTEKGKDVELRCDPISGHTALYWYRQSLGQGLEFLIYFQGNSAPDKSGLPSDRFSAERTGGSVSTLTIQRTQQEDSAVYLCASSGTSGGLWRETQYFGPGTRLLVL.

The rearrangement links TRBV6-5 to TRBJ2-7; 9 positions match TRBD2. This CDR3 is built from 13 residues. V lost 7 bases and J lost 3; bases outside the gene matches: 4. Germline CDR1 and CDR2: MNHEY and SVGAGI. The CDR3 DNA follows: TGTGCCAGCAAGGGCGGGGGGGGCTACGAGCAGTACTTC. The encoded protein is CASKGGGGYEQYF.

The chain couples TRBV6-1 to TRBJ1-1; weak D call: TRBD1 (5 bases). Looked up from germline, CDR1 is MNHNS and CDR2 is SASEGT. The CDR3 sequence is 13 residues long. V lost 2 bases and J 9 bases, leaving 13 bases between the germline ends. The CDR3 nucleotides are TGTGCCAGCAGTGAAAGGGACCTACCCAAAGCTTTCTTT. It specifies CASSERDLPKAFF.

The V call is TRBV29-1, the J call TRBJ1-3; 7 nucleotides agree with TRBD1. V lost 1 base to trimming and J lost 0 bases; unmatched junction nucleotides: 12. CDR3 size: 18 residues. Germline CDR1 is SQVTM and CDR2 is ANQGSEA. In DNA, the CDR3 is TGCAGCGTTGAAGGGGACAGTAACCCCACCGACTCTGGAAACACCATATATTTT. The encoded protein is CSVEGDSNPTDSGNTIYF. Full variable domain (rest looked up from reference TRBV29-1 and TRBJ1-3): SAVISQKPSRDICQRGTSLTIQCQVDSQVTMMFWYRQQPGQSLTLIATANQGSEATYESGFVIDKFPISRPNLTFSTLTVSNMSPEDSSIYLCSVEGDSNPTDSGNTIYFGEGSWLTVV.

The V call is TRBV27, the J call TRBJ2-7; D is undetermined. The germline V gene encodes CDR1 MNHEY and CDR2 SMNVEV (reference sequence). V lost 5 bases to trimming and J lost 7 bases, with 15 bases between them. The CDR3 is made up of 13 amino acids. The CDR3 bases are TGTGCCAGCAGTCTCCTCTATCCGGGTGAGCAGTACTTC. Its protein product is CASSLLYPGEQYF.

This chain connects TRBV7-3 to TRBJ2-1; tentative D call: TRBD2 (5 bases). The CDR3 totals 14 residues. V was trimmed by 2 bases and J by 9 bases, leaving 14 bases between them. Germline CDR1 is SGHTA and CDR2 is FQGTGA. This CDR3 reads CASSLQEARGEQFF. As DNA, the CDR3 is TGTGCCAGCAGCTTACAAGAAGCCCGGGGTGAGCAGTTCTTC.

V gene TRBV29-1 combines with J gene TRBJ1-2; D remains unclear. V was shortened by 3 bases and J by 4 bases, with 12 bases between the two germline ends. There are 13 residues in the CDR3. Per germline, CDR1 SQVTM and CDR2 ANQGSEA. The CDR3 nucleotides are TGCAGCGTTGATCGAGGTACGAGCTATGGCTACACCTTC. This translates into CSVDRGTSYGYTF.

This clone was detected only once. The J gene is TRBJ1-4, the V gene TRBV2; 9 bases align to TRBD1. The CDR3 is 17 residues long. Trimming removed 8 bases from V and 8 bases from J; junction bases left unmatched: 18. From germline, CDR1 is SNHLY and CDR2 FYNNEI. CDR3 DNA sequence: TGTGCCAGCTCCACCCGTGGGACAGGGTTCGCGGAGGAAAAACTGTTTTTT. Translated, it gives CASSTRGTGFAEEKLFF. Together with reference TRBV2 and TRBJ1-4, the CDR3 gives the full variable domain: EPEVTQTPSHQVTQMGQEVILRCVPISNHLYFYWYRQILGQKVEFLVSFYNNEISEKSEIFDDQFSVERPDGSNFTLKIRSTKLEDSAMYFCASSTRGTGFAEEKLFFGSGTQLSVL.

The CDR3 DNA sequence: TGTGCCTGGGACGCCGGGACACTCAATCAGCCCCAGCATTTT. Its protein is CAWDAGTLNQPQHF. The chain combines TRBV30 with TRBJ1-5; perhaps TRBD1 as D (6 bases). CDR1 is GTSNPN and CDR2 is SVGIG in the germline V gene (reference sequence). Trimming stripped 5 bases from V and 3 bases from J, with 14 bases between. This CDR3 is 14 amino acids long.